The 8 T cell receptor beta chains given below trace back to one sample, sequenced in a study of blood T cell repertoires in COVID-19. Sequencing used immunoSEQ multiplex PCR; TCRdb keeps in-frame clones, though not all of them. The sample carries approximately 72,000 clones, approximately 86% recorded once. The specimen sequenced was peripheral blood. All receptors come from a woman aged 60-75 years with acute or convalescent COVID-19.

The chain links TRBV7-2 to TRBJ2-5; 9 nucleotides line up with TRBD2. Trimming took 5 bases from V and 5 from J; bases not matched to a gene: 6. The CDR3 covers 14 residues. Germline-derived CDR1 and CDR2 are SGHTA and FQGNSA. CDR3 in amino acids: CASSGSGGWETQYF. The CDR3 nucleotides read TGTGCCAGCAGCGGTAGCGGGGGATGGGAGACCCAGTACTTC.

Written as DNA, the CDR3 is TGCGCCAGCAGCTTGGGATTCGGGGGTCCTGGCTACACCTTC. It yields the protein CASSLGFGGPGYTF. The chain joins TRBV5-1 to TRBJ1-2, with D tentatively TRBD1 (5 bases). The CDR3 covers 14 residues. The germline V gene encodes CDR1 SGHRS and CDR2 YFSETQ. Trimming removed 0 bases at V and 7 bases at J, with 13 bases between.

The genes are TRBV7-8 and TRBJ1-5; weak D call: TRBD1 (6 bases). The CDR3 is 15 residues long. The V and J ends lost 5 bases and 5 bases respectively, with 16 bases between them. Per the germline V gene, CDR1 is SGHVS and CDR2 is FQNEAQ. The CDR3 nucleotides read TGTGCCAGCAGCCAGTCGACAGGAAGGGATCAGCCCCAGCATTTT. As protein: CASSQSTGRDQPQHF.

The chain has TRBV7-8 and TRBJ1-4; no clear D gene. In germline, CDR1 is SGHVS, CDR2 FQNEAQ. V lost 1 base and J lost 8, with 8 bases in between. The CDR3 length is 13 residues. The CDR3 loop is CASSLGTREKLFF. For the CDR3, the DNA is TGTGCCAGCAGCTTAGGTACCAGGGAAAAACTGTTTTTT.

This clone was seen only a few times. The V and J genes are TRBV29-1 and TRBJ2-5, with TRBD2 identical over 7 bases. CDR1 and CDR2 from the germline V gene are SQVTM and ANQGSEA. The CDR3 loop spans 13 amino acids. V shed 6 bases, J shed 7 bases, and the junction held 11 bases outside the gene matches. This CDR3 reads CSVLAADVGTQYF. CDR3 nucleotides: TGCAGCGTCCTAGCGGCGGATGTAGGGACCCAGTACTTC. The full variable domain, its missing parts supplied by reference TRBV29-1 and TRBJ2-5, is SAVISQKPSRDICQRGTSLTIQCQVDSQVTMMFWYRQQPGQSLTLIATANQGSEATYESGFVIDKFPISRPNLTFSTLTVSNMSPEDSSIYLCSVLAADVGTQYFGPGTRLLVL.

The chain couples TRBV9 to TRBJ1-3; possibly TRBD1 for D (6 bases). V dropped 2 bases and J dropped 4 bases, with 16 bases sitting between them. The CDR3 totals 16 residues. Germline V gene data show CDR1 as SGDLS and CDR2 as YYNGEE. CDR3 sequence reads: CASSVTSGGLGNTIYF. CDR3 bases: TGTGCCAGCAGCGTCACCTCGGGGGGGCTAGGAAACACCATATATTTT.

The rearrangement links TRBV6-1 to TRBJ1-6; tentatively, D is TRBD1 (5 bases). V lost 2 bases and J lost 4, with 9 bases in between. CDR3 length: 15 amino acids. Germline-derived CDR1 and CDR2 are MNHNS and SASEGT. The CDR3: CASSENDSYNSPLHF. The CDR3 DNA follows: TGTGCCAGCAGTGAAAATGACAGTTATAATTCACCCCTCCACTTT.

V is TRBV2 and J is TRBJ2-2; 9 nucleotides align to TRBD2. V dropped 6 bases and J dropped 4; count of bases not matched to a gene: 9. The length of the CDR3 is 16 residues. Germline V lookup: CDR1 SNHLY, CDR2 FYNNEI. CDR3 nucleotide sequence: TGTGCCAGCAGGGTTGGGCTAGCGGGGATCACCGGGGAGCTGTTTTTT. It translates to CASRVGLAGITGELFF.